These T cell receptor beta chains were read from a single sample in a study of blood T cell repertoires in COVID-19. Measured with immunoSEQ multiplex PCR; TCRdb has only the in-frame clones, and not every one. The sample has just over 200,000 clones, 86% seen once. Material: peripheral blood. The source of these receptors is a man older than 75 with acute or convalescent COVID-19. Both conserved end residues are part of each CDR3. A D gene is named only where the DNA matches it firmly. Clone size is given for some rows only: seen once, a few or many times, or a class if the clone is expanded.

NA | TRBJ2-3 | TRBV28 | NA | CASSLTQSTDTQYF | TGTGCCAGCAGTTTAACCCAGAGCACAGATACGCAGTATTTT
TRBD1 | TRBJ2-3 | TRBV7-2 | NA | CASSRDRGSADTQYF | TGTGCCAGCAGCCGGGACAGGGGTTCGGCAGATACGCAGTATTTT
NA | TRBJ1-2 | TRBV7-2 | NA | CASSSPTGQIYGYTF | TGTGCCAGCAGCTCACCTACAGGGCAAATCTATGGCTACACCTTC
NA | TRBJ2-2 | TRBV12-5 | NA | CASGFFKGTAGTGELFF | TGTGCTAGTGGTTTTTTTAAAGGAACAGCGGGCACCGGGGAGCTGTTTTTT
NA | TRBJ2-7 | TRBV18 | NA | CASSPTGSYEQYF | TGTGCCAGCTCACCCACAGGATCCTACGAGCAGTACTTC
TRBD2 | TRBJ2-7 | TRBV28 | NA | CASSSILAGGLYEQYF | TGTGCCAGCAGTTCTATACTAGCGGGAGGTCTATACGAGCAGTACTTC
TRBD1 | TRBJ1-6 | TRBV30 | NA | CAWNSRTGSSYNSPLHF | TGTGCCTGGAACTCCCGGACAGGGAGCTCCTATAATTCACCCCTCCACTTT
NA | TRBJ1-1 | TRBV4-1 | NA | CASSQEVGLNTEAFF | TGCGCCAGCAGCCAAGAGGTCGGTTTGAACACTGAAGCTTTCTTT
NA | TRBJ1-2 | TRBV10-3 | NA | CAVAQETSYGYTF | TGTGCCGTCGCTCAGGAAACGAGCTACGGCTACACCTTC
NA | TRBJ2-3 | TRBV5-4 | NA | CASSRESQGSSTDTQYF | TGTGCCAGCAGCCGCGAATCTCAGGGTAGTAGCACAGATACGCAGTATTTT
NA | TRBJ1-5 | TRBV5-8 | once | CASSLEPGVSNQPQHF | TGTGCCAGCAGCTTGGAACCAGGGGTGAGCAATCAGCCCCAGCATTTT
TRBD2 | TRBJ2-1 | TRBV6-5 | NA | CASSTREASYNEQFF | TGTGCCAGCAGCACGCGGGAGGCGTCCTACAATGAGCAGTTCTTC
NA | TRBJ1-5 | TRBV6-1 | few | CASSEKEGRGYGQPQHF | TGTGCCAGCAGTGAAAAGGAAGGCAGGGGTTACGGTCAGCCCCAGCATTTT
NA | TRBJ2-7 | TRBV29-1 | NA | CSVSRGINEQYF | TGCAGCGTTTCCCGGGGTATCAACGAGCAGTACTTC
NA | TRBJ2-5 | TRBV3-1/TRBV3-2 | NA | CASSPLVGTQYF | TGTGCCAGCAGCCCACTAGTTGGGACCCAGTACTTC
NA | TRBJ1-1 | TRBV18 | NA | CASSPIGSGSTEAFF | TGTGCCAGCTCACCAATCGGTAGTGGGAGCACTGAAGCTTTCTTT
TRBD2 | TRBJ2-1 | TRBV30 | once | CAWRGEGLNEQFF | TGTGCCTGGAGGGGGGAGGGCCTCAATGAGCAGTTCTTC
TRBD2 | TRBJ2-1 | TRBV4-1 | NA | CASNPLGLAGGEQFF | TGCGCCAGCAACCCGCTGGGACTAGCGGGAGGTGAGCAGTTCTTC
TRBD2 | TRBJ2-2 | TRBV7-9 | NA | CASLRAGGPNTGELFF | TGTGCCAGCCTAAGGGCGGGAGGGCCGAACACCGGGGAGCTGTTTTTT
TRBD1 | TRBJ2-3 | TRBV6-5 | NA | CASQGGTDTQYF | TGTGCCAGCCAGGGGGGCACAGATACGCAGTATTTT
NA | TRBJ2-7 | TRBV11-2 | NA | CASSAQGYEQYF | TGTGCCAGCAGCGCGCAGGGGTACGAGCAGTACTTC
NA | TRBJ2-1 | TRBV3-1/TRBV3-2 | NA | CASSQVSTSSYNEQFF | TGTGCCAGCAGCCAAGTGAGTACTAGCTCCTACAATGAGCAGTTCTTC
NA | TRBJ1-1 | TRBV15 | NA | CATSRQGSSTEAFF | TGTGCCACCAGCAGACAGGGATCGAGCACTGAAGCTTTCTTT
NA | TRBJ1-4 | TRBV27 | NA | CASSLGLRPATNEKLFF | TGTGCCAGCAGTCTGGGACTCCGGCCCGCAACTAATGAAAAACTGTTTTTT
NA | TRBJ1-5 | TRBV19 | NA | CASSIPGIQPQHF | TGTGCCAGTAGTATACCCGGGATTCAGCCCCAGCATTTT
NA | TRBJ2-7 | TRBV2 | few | CASSGQVSTYEQYF | TGTGCCAGCAGTGGGCAGGTGTCCACCTACGAGCAGTACTTC
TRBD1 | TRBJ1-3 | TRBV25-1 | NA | CASSFWGQSGNTIYF | TGTGCCAGCTCCTTCTGGGGACAGTCTGGAAACACCATATATTTT
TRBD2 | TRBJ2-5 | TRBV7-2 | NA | CASSLLAGAGETQYF | TGTGCCAGCAGCTTATTGGCGGGAGCGGGGGAGACCCAGTACTTC
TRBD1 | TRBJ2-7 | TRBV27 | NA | CASSPRSGTGWYEQYF | TGTGCCAGCAGTCCCCGATCCGGGACAGGTTGGTACGAGCAGTACTTC
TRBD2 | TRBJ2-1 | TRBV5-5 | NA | CASSLASGVGSEQFF | TGTGCCAGCAGCTTGGCCAGCGGGGTAGGTAGTGAGCAGTTCTTC
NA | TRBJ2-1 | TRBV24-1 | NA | CATSDFLAQQFF | TGTGCCACCAGTGATTTCTTAGCGCAGCAGTTCTTC
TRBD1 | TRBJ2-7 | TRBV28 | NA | CASSKTGVGSYEQYF | TGTGCCAGCAGTAAAACAGGGGTGGGATCCTACGAGCAGTACTTC
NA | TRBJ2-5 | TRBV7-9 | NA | CASSLGNPGMETQYF | TGTGCCAGCAGCCTAGGTAACCCAGGGATGGAGACCCAGTACTTC
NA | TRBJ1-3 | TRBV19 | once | CASRAGQEGGNTIYF | TGTGCCAGTCGGGCAGGGCAGGAGGGTGGAAACACCATATATTTT
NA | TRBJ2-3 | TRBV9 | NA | CASSVAGGYSTDTQYF | TGTGCCAGCAGCGTAGCTGGCGGATACAGCACAGATACGCAGTATTTT
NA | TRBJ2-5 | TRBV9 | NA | CASSVYDSSIQETQYF | TGTGCCAGCAGCGTGTACGACAGTTCTATCCAAGAGACCCAGTACTTC
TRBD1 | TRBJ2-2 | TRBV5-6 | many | CASSIAGTGGVGELFF | TGTGCCAGCAGTATTGCCGGGACAGGGGGTGTCGGGGAGCTGTTTTTT